This TCR beta chain was sequenced for a study of CD8 T cells in ankylosing spondylitis (dated by TCRdb to 2017 to 2019). Describing the broader study: T cell receptor beta repertoires were profiled in healthy donors and ankylosing spondylitis patients so that disease-linked TCR variants could be found. Peripheral blood was sampled, and synovial fluid was also collected from ankylosing spondylitis patients. The full study cohort comprised 25 ankylosing spondylitis patients and 110 or so healthy donors. The paper's findings and limits, for the study overall: Significant enrichment of the disease-linked clones was reported in matched synovial fluid samples from ankylosing spondylitis patients. A TCR beta motif of eight highly homologous amino acid variants appeared characteristic of blood from ankylosing spondylitis patients. Some TCR beta motif variants had previously been reported in synovial fluid and blood of reactive arthritis patients, which suggested common disease-initiation mechanisms. A CD8+ phenotype was shown by the disease-linked clones, which were found at relatively low frequencies in peripheral blood.

The instrument given in TCRdb is Illumina HiSeq 2500. TCR beta libraries were prepared by quantitative 5'-RACE with molecular barcodes. Per the original workflow: Disease-linked TCR variants were identified with a new computational method built on a probabilistic model of VDJ rearrangement. The public reads were quality trimmed at Q25 with fastp and then assembled into clones with MiXCR by TCRdb, keeping productive beta chains. Rows with a matching CDR3 protein are joined into one entry that keeps the most common DNA and genes. The V and J calls and clone size are TCRdb's, not the authors'. The sample table shows some 220,000 distinct CDR3 sequences, and 8% to 10% are seen once. The ten top clones hold approximately 5% of the sample. The CDR3, from cysteine to phenylalanine, totals 11 residues. Only the CDR3 portion is preserved as DNA: 33 bases, with reading frame beginning at the first base. CDR1 and CDR2 are read off the germline V gene as SNHLY and FYNNEI. The junction shows trimming of 6 bases on V and 9 bases on J, plus 12 bases between the germline ends.

Regarding this clonotype: The antigen it binds to is not known. A much larger clone lies a single base off, so this may be a read error.

The receptor's source is a female donor with ankylosing spondylitis or in good health (not recorded which). The specimen sequenced was blood, either unsorted or a sorted T cell fraction (not recorded which). In this chain, TRBV2 is recombined with TRBJ2-7, with TRBD1 tentatively as D gene (5 bases match). Read as DNA, the sequence is TGTGCCAGCAGACAGGTCTTAGGGCAGTACTTC. Its amino acids are CASRQVLGQYF.